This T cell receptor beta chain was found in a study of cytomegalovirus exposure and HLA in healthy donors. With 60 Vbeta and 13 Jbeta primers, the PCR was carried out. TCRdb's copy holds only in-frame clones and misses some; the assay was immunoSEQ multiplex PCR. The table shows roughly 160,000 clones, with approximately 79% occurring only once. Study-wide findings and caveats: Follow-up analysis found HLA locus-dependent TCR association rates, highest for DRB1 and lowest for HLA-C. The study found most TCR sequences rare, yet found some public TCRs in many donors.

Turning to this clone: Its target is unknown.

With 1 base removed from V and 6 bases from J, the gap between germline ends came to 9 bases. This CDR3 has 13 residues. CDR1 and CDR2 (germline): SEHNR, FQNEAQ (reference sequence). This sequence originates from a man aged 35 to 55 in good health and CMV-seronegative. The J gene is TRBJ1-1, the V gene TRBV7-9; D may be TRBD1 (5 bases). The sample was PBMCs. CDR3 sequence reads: CASSLGSGSEAFF. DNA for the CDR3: TGTGCCAGCAGCTTAGGCTCAGGGTCTGAAGCTTTCTTT.